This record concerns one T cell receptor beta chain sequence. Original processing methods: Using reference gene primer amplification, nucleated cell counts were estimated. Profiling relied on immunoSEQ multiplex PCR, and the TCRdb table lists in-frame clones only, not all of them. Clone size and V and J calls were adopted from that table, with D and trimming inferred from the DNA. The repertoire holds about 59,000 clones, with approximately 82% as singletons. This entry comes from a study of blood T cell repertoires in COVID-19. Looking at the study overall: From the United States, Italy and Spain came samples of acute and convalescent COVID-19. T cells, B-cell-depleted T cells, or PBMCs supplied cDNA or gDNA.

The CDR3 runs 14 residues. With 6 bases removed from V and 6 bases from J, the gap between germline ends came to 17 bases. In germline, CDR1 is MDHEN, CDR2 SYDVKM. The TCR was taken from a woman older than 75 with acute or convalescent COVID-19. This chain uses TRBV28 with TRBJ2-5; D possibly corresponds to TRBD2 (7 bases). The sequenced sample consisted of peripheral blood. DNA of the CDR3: TGTGCCAGCAGCTTACAGGGAGGGCAAAAGACCCAGTACTTC. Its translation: CASSLQGGQKTQYF.